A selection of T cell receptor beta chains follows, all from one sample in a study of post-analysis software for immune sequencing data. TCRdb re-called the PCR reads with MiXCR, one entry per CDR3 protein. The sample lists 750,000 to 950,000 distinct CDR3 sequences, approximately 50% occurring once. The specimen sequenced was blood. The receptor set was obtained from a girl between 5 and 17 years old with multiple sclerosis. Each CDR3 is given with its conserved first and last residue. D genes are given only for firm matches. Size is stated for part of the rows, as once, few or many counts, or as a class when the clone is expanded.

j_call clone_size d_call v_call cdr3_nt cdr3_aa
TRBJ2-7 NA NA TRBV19 TGTGTCAGTAGTATAGGCGGGGGCCCTGCCTACGAGCAGTACTTC CVSSIGGGPAYEQYF
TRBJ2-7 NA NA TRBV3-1 TGTGCCAGCAGCCCGGGACTCAATTACGAGCAGTACTTC CASSPGLNYEQYF
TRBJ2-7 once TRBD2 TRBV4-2 TGTGCCAGCAGCCGGGCGCTAGCGGGAGATCACGAGCAGTACTTC CASSRALAGDHEQYF
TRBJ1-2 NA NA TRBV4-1 TGCGCCAGCAGCCAAGATGGGAAGGTCGGGGGAGCTAACTATGGCTACACCTTC CASSQDGKVGGANYGYTF
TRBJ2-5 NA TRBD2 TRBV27 TGTGCCAGCAGTTTTGGGACTAGCGGGAGCAGTTCCCAAGAGACCCAGTACTTC CASSFGTSGSSSQETQYF
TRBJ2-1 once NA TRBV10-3 TGTGCCATCAGTGAGTCACTAGAGCAGTTCTTC CAISESLEQFF
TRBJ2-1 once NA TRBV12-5 TGTGCTAGTGGTTCCCCCTCGGTTAAACAACGAGATGAGCAGTTCTTC CASGSPSVKQRDEQFF
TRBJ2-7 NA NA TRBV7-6 TGTGCCAGCAGCTTAAAGGCTCTGGGAACAGGAAGGGTTTCCTACGAGCAGTACTTC CASSLKALGTGRVSYEQYF
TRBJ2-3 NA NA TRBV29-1 TGCAGCGTTGCCGGGGAAACAGATACGCAGTATTTT CSVAGETDTQYF
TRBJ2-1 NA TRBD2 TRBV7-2 TGTGCCAGCAGCTTGAGCGGGGGCCTCGGTAATGAGCAGTTCTTC CASSLSGGLGNEQFF
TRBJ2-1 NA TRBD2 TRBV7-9 TGTGCCACCGAAGAATGGGGACTAGTGGGCCCAGCTTACAATGAGCAGTTCTTC CATEEWGLVGPAYNEQFF
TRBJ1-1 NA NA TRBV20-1 TGCAGTGCTAGAGATGTCTCGGGGACTGAAGCTTTCTTT CSARDVSGTEAFF
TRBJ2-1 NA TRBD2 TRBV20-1 TGCAGTGCTAGAGTCGACGGGAGGGCTTTTGAGCAGTTCTTC CSARVDGRAFEQFF
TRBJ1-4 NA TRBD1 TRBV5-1 TGCACCAGCAGCTTTCTCCAGGGGGAAACTAATGAAAAACTGTTTTTT CTSSFLQGETNEKLFF
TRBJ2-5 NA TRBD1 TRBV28 TGTGCCAGCAGTTTAGCCGGGACAGGGCCACAAGAGACCCAGTACTTC CASSLAGTGPQETQYF
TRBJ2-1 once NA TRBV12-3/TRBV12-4 TGTGCCAGCGCCACGGGCGCTACCTACAATGAGCAGTTCTTC CASATGATYNEQFF
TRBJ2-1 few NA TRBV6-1 TGTGCCAGCAGTGAAGTTGGCTTTGAGCAGTTCTTC CASSEVGFEQFF
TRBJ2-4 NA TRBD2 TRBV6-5 TGTGCCAGCAGTAGACTCCCGACTAGCTCCGAAAACATTCAGTACTTC CASSRLPTSSENIQYF
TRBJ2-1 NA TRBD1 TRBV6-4 TGTGCCAGCAGTGTTGTTTTGGGACAGGGGGGATACAATGAGCAGTTCTTC CASSVVLGQGGYNEQFF
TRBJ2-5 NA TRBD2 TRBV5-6 TGTGCCAGCAGCCTTAGCGGGAGAGGATGGGAGACCCAGTACTTC CASSLSGRGWETQYF
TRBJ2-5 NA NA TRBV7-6 TGTGCCAGCAGCTTAAATATCCAATCTCAAGAGACCCAGTACTTC CASSLNIQSQETQYF
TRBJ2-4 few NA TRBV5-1 TGCGCCAGCAGCTTGGAGGGGGGACAAAACATTCAGTACTTC CASSLEGGQNIQYF
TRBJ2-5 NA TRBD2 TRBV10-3 TGTGCCACGACTAGCGGCCAAGAGACCCAGTACTTC CATTSGQETQYF
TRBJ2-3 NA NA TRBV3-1 TGTGCCAGCAGCCAAGGTACCCCAGGGATAAGGGCAGATACGCAGTATTTT CASSQGTPGIRADTQYF
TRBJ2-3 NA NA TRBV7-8 TGTGCCAGCAGCTTATTCGGGGGTAGCACAGATACGCAGTATTTT CASSLFGGSTDTQYF
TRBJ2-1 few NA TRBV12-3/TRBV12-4 TGTGCCAGCATCGGGGCCAATGAGCAGTTCTTC CASIGANEQFF
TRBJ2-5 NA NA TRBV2 TGTGCCAGCAGTGAAGTCAGGGGGGGAGAGACCCAGTACTTC CASSEVRGGETQYF
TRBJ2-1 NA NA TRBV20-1 TGCAGTGCTGAAGCGGGCTACAATGAGCAGTTCTTC CSAEAGYNEQFF
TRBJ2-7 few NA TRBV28 TGTGCCAGCAGTCCTGGACAGTTTTACGAGCAGTACTTC CASSPGQFYEQYF
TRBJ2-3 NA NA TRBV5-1 TGCGCCAGCAGCTTGGTACGGGGGTTCACAGATACGCAGTATTTT CASSLVRGFTDTQYF
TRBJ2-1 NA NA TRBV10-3 TGTGCCATCAGTGAGCGCGGTGAGCAGTTCTTC CAISERGEQFF
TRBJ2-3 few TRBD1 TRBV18 TGTGCCAGCTCACCGGGACAGAACACAGATACGCAGTATTTT CASSPGQNTDTQYF
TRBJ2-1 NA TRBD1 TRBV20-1 TGCAGTGCTAGGGACTCTCTGACAGGGGGCTCCTACAATGAGCAGTTCTTC CSARDSLTGGSYNEQFF
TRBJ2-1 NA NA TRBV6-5 TGTGCCAGCAGTTATCTAGGCGATGAGCAGTTCTTC CASSYLGDEQFF
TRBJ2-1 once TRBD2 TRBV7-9 TGTGCCAGCAGTTATTTCAGCGGGGCCTCCTACAATGAGCAGTTCTTC CASSYFSGASYNEQFF
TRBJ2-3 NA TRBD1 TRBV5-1 TGCGCCAGCAGCTTCCTGGGGGACAGGAAAACAGATACGCAGTATTTT CASSFLGDRKTDTQYF
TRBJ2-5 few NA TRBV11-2 TGTGCCAGCAGCTTAGGAATCCCCTCAGGGGCCTCCCAAGAGACCCAGTACTTC CASSLGIPSGASQETQYF
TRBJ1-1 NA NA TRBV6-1 TGTGCCAGCAGGAGGAGTGGGGCCCCCACTGAAGCTTTCTTT CASRRSGAPTEAFF
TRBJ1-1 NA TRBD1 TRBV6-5 TGTGCCAGCAGTTATTTCGACAGGGGGACTGAAGCTTTCTTT CASSYFDRGTEAFF
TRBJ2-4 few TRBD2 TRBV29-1 TGCAGCGTTGAAGAAAGCGGGAGTTGGGCCAAAAACATTCAGTACTTC CSVEESGSWAKNIQYF
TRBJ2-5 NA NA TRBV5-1 TGCGCCAGCAGCCGGGGGACTTTCGGGGAGGAGACCCAGTACTTC CASSRGTFGEETQYF
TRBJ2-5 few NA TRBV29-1 TGCAGCGTTGCTATGTACCAAGAGACCCAGTACTTC CSVAMYQETQYF
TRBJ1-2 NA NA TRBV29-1 TGCAGCGTGTCCCCCCGACAGGCACGGTATGGCTACACCTTC CSVSPRQARYGYTF
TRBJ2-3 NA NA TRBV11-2 TGTGCCAGCAGCTTTGCCTCCTCGCAGTATTTT CASSFASSQYF
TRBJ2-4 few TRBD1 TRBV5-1 TGCGCCAGCAGCTTGGATTCATCCGGGACAGCTAACATTCAGTACTTC CASSLDSSGTANIQYF
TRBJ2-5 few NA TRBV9 TGTGCCAGCAGCGTAGCTACATCCCAAGAGACCCAGTACTTC CASSVATSQETQYF
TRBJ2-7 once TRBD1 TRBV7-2 TGTGCCAGCAGCAGGGACAGGCCCCGCGAGCAGTACTTC CASSRDRPREQYF
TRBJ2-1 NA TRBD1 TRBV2 TGTGCCAGCAGTGTCGGAGGGACAGGGACTACTGTGGATGAGCAGTTCTTC CASSVGGTGTTVDEQFF
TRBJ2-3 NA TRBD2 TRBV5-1 TGCGCCAGCATTCATTCTAGCGGTTCTAGCACAGATACGCAGTATTTT CASIHSSGSSTDTQYF
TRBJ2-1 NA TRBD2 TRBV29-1 TGCAGCGTTGAACCCCCCGCGGGGGGGCCCCAGTTCTTC CSVEPPAGGPQFF
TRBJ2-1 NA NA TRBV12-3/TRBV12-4 TGTGCCATCAGGGGCGGGAGAGTCAACAATGAGCAGTTCTTC CAIRGGRVNNEQFF
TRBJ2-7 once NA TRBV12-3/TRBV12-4 TGTGCCAGCGGGGTTAACAGGGTTCGGGACTACGAGCAGTACTTC CASGVNRVRDYEQYF